A single sample is the source of the 18 T cell receptor beta chains below, sequenced in a study of blood T cells in healthy people across ages. Combining a sample-barcoded 5' primer with a J-beta primer mix, a second PCR ran for roughly 7 to 12 cycles. From the 5' RACE reads, TCRdb called clonotypes with MiXCR, one entry per CDR3 protein. This table has around 1.5 million distinct CDR3 sequences, 35% to 45% appearing once. Sequencing was performed on blood. Every receptor here comes from a woman between 18 and 30 years old in good health.

The rearrangement joins TRBV11-2 to TRBJ2-7, with a possible D match to TRBD2 (5 bases). The V gene's germline CDR1 is SGHAT and CDR2 FQNNGV. V dropped 1 base and J dropped 1 base, with 17 bases sitting between them. CDR3 length equals 17 residues. This CDR3 is CASSLARDRWQSYEQYF. In DNA form, the CDR3 reads TGTGCCAGCAGCTTAGCGAGGGATCGCTGGCAGTCCTACGAGCAGTACTTC.

The V and J genes are TRBV27 and TRBJ2-1; 7 nucleotides match TRBD1. Near its end, the DNA agrees better with TRBJ2-7, so the J call may be wrong. CDR1 and CDR2 from the germline V gene are MNHEY and SMNVEV (reference sequence). The length of the CDR3 is 16 residues. The DNA of the CDR3 is TGTGCCAGCAGTCCCTTTGGACAGGTGAAATACAATGAGCAGTACTTC. This encodes CASSPFGQVKYNEQYF.

V gene TRBV4-2 combines with J gene TRBJ2-5; D is possibly TRBD1 or TRBD2 (6 bases each). TRBJ2-1 explains the end of the DNA better; the J call may be wrong. Looked up from germline, CDR1 is LGHNA and CDR2 is YNFKEQ. The CDR3 is 15 amino acids. CDR3 in DNA: TGTGCCAGCAGCCCGGGGGCTCCAGTGGGAGAGACCCAGTTCTTC. As protein: CASSPGAPVGETQFF.

This rearrangement joins TRBV6-1 to TRBJ1-4; D not certain. The germline gives CDR1 MNHNS, CDR2 SASEGT. The CDR3 is 13 residues long. Deletions cut 1 base from V and 12 bases from J, with 12 bases between. The CDR3 nucleotides read TGTGCCAGCAGTGAAGGCAGGTTGTCCGAACTGTTTTTT. This gives the protein CASSEGRLSELFF.

The chain joins TRBV20-1 to TRBJ1-6; D is perhaps TRBD1 (5 bases). V shed 0 bases and J shed 1 base, with 16 bases lying between them. The CDR3 sequence is 18 residues long. CDR1 and CDR2 (germline): DFQATT, SNEGSKA (reference sequence). The CDR3 loop reads CSARDERDAGSYNSPLHF. The DNA for the CDR3 is TGCAGTGCTAGAGATGAGCGGGACGCCGGGTCCTATAATTCACCCCTCCACTTT.

This chain connects TRBV20-1 to TRBJ2-1, with D possibly being TRBD2 (6 bases). Between the trimmed V and J ends, which lost 1 base and 13 bases, there was a span of 23 bases. This CDR3 has 15 amino acids. CDR1 and CDR2 (germline): DFQATT, SNEGSKA (reference sequence). The CDR3 DNA is TGCAGTGCTAGAGCAGCCCGGACTAACCTAGAGACCCAGTTCTTC. Translation gives CSARAARTNLETQFF.

This clonotype was recorded a few times. The gene calls are TRBV20-1 and TRBJ2-3; unclear D gene. The CDR3 length is 12 residues. V was trimmed by 6 bases and J by 2 bases, leaving 9 bases between them. CDR1 and CDR2 (germline): DFQATT, SNEGSKA (reference sequence). The CDR3 sequence is CSAHDDTDTQYF. In nucleotides, the CDR3 is TGCAGTGCCCATGATGACACAGATACGCAGTATTTT.

The chain is built from TRBV7-2 and TRBJ2-1, with 12 bases aligning to TRBD2. CDR1 SGHTA and CDR2 FQGNSA come from the germline V gene. This CDR3 contains 17 residues. V dropped 6 bases and J dropped 10; count of bases not matched to a gene: 16. The CDR3 reads CASSSTSGRLFSYEQFF. The CDR3 region has the DNA TGTGCCAGCAGTTCCACTAGCGGGAGGCTTTTCTCCTACGAGCAGTTCTTC.

This clonotype showed up just a few times. The chain is built from TRBV29-1 and TRBJ2-5, with 8 bases identical to TRBD2. The end of the DNA fits TRBJ2-7 better, so the J call may be wrong. There are 12 residues in the CDR3. Germline V gene data show CDR1 as SQVTM and CDR2 as ANQGSEA. For the CDR3, the DNA is TGCAGCGTTGAGGGGGCGGGAGGCGAGCAGTACTTC. It translates to CSVEGAGGEQYF.

This clonotype was detected only a few times. V is TRBV6-1 and J is TRBJ2-7, with D unresolved. The ends were cut back, 1 base at V and 0 bases at J, with 4 bases in the middle. Germline values: CDR1 MNHNS, CDR2 SASEGT. The CDR3 is 13 amino acids. Here the CDR3 DNA reads TGTGCCAGCAGTGAAGTTGCCTCCTACGAGCAGTACTTC. It translates to CASSEVASYEQYF.

This clonotype turned up a few times. This chain joins TRBV7-2 and TRBJ2-1, with 8 nucleotides matching TRBD2. V was pared by 4 bases and J by 1 base, with 9 bases of the junction left unmatched. CDR3 length equals 17 residues. Germline CDR1 is SGHTA and CDR2 is FQGNSA. The CDR3 loop is CASSSADGGGSYNEQFF. In nucleotides, the CDR3 is TGTGCCAGCAGCTCCGCGGACGGGGGGGGATCCTACAATGAGCAGTTCTTC.

This chain uses TRBV7-2 with TRBJ2-5; D perhaps matches TRBD1 (5 bases). There are 14 residues in the CDR3. CDR1 SGHTA and CDR2 FQGNSA come from the germline V gene. Between the trimmed V and J ends, which lost 7 bases and 4 bases, there was a span of 16 bases. The CDR3 DNA sequence: TGTGCCAGCACCTATATAGGTGGGGCAGAGACCCAGTACTTC. Encoded protein: CASTYIGGAETQYF.

The J gene is TRBJ2-3, the V gene TRBV20-1; 7 bases agree with TRBD2. Unmatched junction bases numbered 10, after V lost 5 bases and J lost 2 bases. Germline CDR1 is DFQATT and CDR2 is SNEGSKA (reference sequence). This CDR3 has 15 residues. As DNA, the CDR3 is TGCAGTGCTGCCAGTCTAGCGGATAACACAGATACGCAGTATTTT. Translated: CSAASLADNTDTQYF.

The rearrangement joins TRBV20-1 to TRBJ2-1; 9 nucleotides agree with TRBD2. This CDR3 spans 17 amino acids. J gave up 9 bases and V 3 bases, and 18 bases lay outside the gene matches. Germline V CDR1 and CDR2: DFQATT, SNEGSKA (reference sequence). Written as DNA, the CDR3 is TGCAGTGCTAGGGTAGCCGGTGGGCGGGAGGGCCTCATTGAGCAGTTCTTC. Translating it yields CSARVAGGREGLIEQFF.

This chain connects TRBV2 to TRBJ2-2; the D is unclear. This CDR3 comprises 14 residues. Trimming took 4 bases from V and 4 from J, leaving 10 bases between them. Germline CDR1 is SNHLY and CDR2 is FYNNEI. Here the CDR3 reads CASSAGFSTGELFF. CDR3 coding DNA: TGTGCCAGCAGTGCCGGATTCAGCACCGGGGAGCTGTTTTTT.

The sample holds one count of this clonotype. V usage is TRBV20-1 and J usage is TRBJ2-2; perhaps TRBD1 as D (6 bases). This CDR3 has 15 residues. CDR1 is DFQATT and CDR2 is SNEGSKA in the germline V gene (reference sequence). The V gene lost 6 bases and the J gene lost 3 bases, with 17 bases spanning the gap. The CDR3 spells CSAGQFGKDTGELFF. CDR3 sequence (DNA): TGCAGTGCGGGACAATTCGGGAAAGACACCGGGGAGCTGTTTTTT.

The chain joins TRBV2 to TRBJ2-3; 9 positions match TRBD2. The CDR3 runs to 14 residues. V lost 4 bases and J lost 5; bases outside the gene matches: 4. CDR1 and CDR2 from the germline V gene are SNHLY and FYNNEI. The CDR3 loop reads CASSGSGGLDTQYF. In DNA form, the CDR3 reads TGTGCCAGCAGTGGCAGCGGGGGGTTAGATACGCAGTATTTT. Together with reference TRBV2 and TRBJ2-3, the CDR3 gives the full variable domain: EPEVTQTPSHQVTQMGQEVILRCVPISNHLYFYWYRQILGQKVEFLVSFYNNEISEKSEIFDDQFSVERPDGSNFTLKIRSTKLEDSAMYFCASSGSGGLDTQYFGPGTRLTVL.

This clonotype was counted a few times. The V gene is TRBV20-1, the J gene TRBJ2-7; 9 positions match TRBD1. The CDR3 runs to 12 residues. The germline V gene encodes CDR1 DFQATT and CDR2 SNEGSKA (reference sequence). The V and J ends lost 8 bases and 3 bases, in that order; junction bases with no gene match: 5. DNA for the CDR3: TGCAGTACCCCGGGACAGGGCTACGAGCAGTACTTC. It translates to CSTPGQGYEQYF.